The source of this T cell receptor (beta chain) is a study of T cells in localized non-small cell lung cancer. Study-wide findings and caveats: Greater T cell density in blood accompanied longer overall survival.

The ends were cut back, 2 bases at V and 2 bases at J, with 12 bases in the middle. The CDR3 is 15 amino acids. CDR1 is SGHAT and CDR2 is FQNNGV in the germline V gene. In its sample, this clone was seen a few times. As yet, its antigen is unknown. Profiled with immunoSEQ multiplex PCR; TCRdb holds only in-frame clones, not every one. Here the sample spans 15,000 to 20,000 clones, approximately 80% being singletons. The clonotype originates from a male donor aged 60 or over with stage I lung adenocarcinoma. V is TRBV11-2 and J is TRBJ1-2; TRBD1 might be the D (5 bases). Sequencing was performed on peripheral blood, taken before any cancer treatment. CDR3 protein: CASSLRQGWNYGYTF. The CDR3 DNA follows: TGTGCCAGCAGCTTACGGCAGGGATGGAACTATGGCTACACCTTC.